The 9 T cell receptor beta chains reported below all come from one sample, sequenced in a study of cytomegalovirus exposure and HLA in healthy donors. The primer mix had 60 Vbeta and 13 Jbeta primers. Method: immunoSEQ multiplex PCR; TCRdb's copy keeps in-frame clones and lacks some. The table for this sample gives tens of thousands of clones. Specimen: PBMCs. The receptors were sampled from a female donor in good health and CMV-seropositive.

The chain employs TRBV6-5 and TRBJ2-7; D is possibly TRBD1 (6 bases). Between the trimmed V and J ends, which lost 6 bases and 2 bases, there was a span of 11 bases. Germline V CDR1 and CDR2: MNHEY, SVGAGI. The CDR3 has 13 residues. The CDR3 bases are TGTGCCAGCAGCCGGACAGAGCCCTACGAGCAGTACTTC. Residues: CASSRTEPYEQYF.

The J gene is TRBJ1-1, the V gene TRBV21-1; no DNA check was done on the table's D call, TRBD1. TRBV21-1 is marked as a pseudogene. This CDR3 is 14 amino acids long. The CDR3 protein is CASSKSGQGLEAFF. In DNA form, the CDR3 reads TGTGCCAGCAGCAAATCGGGCCAGGGATTAGAAGCTTTCTTT.

V is TRBV18 and J is TRBJ2-7, with 11 positions matching TRBD2. The germline V gene encodes CDR1 KGHSH and CDR2 LQKENI. The CDR3 loop spans 15 amino acids. With V trimmed by 3 bases and J by 3 bases, 4 bases remained unmatched. CDR3: CASSPTGTSGYEQYF. The CDR3 DNA is TGTGCCAGCTCACCCACAGGGACTAGCGGCTACGAGCAGTACTTC.

The chain couples TRBV2 to TRBJ1-4; 8 bases map to TRBD1. From germline, CDR1 is SNHLY and CDR2 FYNNEI. Unmatched junction bases numbered 5, after V lost 6 bases and J lost 5 bases. The CDR3 has 14 residues. CDR3 sequence: CASRRTGRNEKLFF. Written as DNA, the CDR3 is TGTGCCAGCAGGAGGACAGGGAGAAATGAAAAACTGTTTTTT. Together with reference TRBV2 and TRBJ1-4, the CDR3 gives the full variable domain: EPEVTQTPSHQVTQMGQEVILRCVPISNHLYFYWYRQILGQKVEFLVSFYNNEISEKSEIFDDQFSVERPDGSNFTLKIRSTKLEDSAMYFCASRRTGRNEKLFFGSGTQLSVL.

The chain is built from TRBV6-5 and TRBJ1-1; 7 bases map to TRBD1. CDR1 and CDR2 from the germline V gene are MNHEY and SVGAGI. CDR3 size: 14 residues. The trim removed 0 bases at V and 6 bases at J, leaving 4 bases unmatched. The CDR3 region has the DNA TGTGCCAGCAGTTACTCCTACAGGGGTGCTGAAGCTTTCTTT. Protein: CASSYSYRGAEAFF.

The chain combines TRBV6-5 with TRBJ1-2, with D possibly being TRBD1 (5 bases). With 5 bases removed from V and 1 base from J, the gap between germline ends came to 11 bases. The CDR3 is 14 residues long. Germline loops: CDR1 MNHEY, CDR2 SVGAGI. The CDR3 spells CASSGEGINYGYTF. The CDR3 nucleotides are TGTGCCAGCAGTGGGGAGGGGATTAACTATGGCTACACCTTC.

V and J are TRBV18 and TRBJ1-3; the D gene is possibly TRBD1 (5 bases). The CDR3 runs to 17 residues. CDR1 and CDR2 (germline): KGHSH, LQKENI. Trimming left V 3 bases short and J 0 bases short, with 15 bases between. The CDR3 is CASSPPYRQSSGNTIYF. The DNA for the CDR3 is TGTGCCAGCTCACCCCCATACAGACAGAGCTCTGGAAACACCATATATTTT.

V and J are TRBV4-1 and TRBJ1-1; D possibly corresponds to TRBD1 (6 bases). The CDR3 is 12 amino acids. Germline CDR1 reads MGHRA; CDR2 reads YSYEKL. V gave up 1 base and J gave up 12 bases, with 12 bases separating them. CDR3: CASSQGSDRPFF. Here the CDR3 DNA reads TGCGCCAGCAGCCAAGGGAGCGACAGGCCTTTCTTT.

The gene calls are TRBV19 and TRBJ2-1; D uncertain. The germline gives CDR1 LNHDA, CDR2 SQIVND (reference sequence). The CDR3 length is 12 residues. V was shortened by 5 bases and J by 3 bases, with 5 bases between the two germline ends. DNA for the CDR3: TGTGCCAGTAGTGGGCTCTACAATGAGCAGTTCTTC. Translating it yields CASSGLYNEQFF.